The 29 T cell receptor beta chains in this list originate from one sample, sequenced in a study of blood T cell repertoires in COVID-19. This table comes from immunoSEQ multiplex PCR, and its TCRdb copy is limited to in-frame clones, with some not included. The profile shows 250,000 to 300,000 clones, roughly 90% of them singletons. What was sequenced was peripheral blood. These receptors were collected from an older woman with acute or convalescent COVID-19.

The V and J genes are TRBV3-1 (or the pseudogene TRBV3-2) and TRBJ2-7; no clear D gene. The CDR3 consists of 14 residues. V lost 0 bases and J lost 2, with 8 bases in between. Germline V lookup: CDR1 LGHDT, CDR2 YNNKEL (reference sequence). The CDR3 region has the DNA TGTGCCAGCAGCCAAGACCTTCTTACCTACGAGCAGTACTTC. Its translation is CASSQDLLTYEQYF.

The table lists this clone with a count of one. The chain joins TRBV14 to TRBJ2-1, with 9 positions matching TRBD2. The length of the CDR3 is 16 residues. The ends lost 0 bases at V and 9 bases at J; junction bases unmatched: 9. Germline V gives CDR1 SGHDN, CDR2 FVKESK. In DNA, the CDR3 is TGTGCCAGCAGCCAAGAGAGGGTAGCGGGAGCGGCTGAGCAGTTCTTC. It codes for CASSQERVAGAAEQFF.

The rearrangement links TRBV30 to TRBJ2-7; maybe TRBD1 (6 bases). CDR3 size: 14 residues. V was trimmed by 5 bases and J by 1 base, leaving 15 bases between them. CDR1 and CDR2 from the germline V gene are GTSNPN and SVGIG (reference sequence). The CDR3 DNA is TGTGCCTGGTGCAGTCAGGGGACATCCTACGAGCAGTACTTC. It translates to CAWCSQGTSYEQYF.

The gene calls are TRBV7-3 and TRBJ1-1; maybe TRBD1 (6 bases). With 0 bases removed from V and 3 bases from J, the gap between germline ends came to 11 bases. The germline V gene encodes CDR1 SGHTA and CDR2 FQGTGA. CDR3 size: 15 residues. The CDR3 sequence is CASSLTAGAHTEAFF. In DNA form, the CDR3 reads TGTGCCAGCAGCTTAACGGCAGGGGCACACACTGAAGCTTTCTTT.

This clone has just one count. The chain carries TRBV7-9 and TRBJ1-3; D is uncertain. Trimming stripped 6 bases from V and 1 base from J, with 10 bases between. This CDR3 has 14 residues. Germline V CDR1 and CDR2: SEHNR, FQNEAQ (reference sequence). CDR3 protein: CASSSTESGNTIYF. CDR3 in DNA: TGTGCCAGCAGTTCTACCGAGTCTGGAAACACCATATATTTT.

The chain combines TRBV7-9 with TRBJ1-5; D is unclear. The germline V and J ends were trimmed by 1 base and 3 bases, with 7 bases remaining between them. Germline CDR1 is SEHNR and CDR2 is FQNEAQ (reference sequence). This CDR3 has 14 residues. For the CDR3, the DNA is TGTGCCAGCAGCTTAGACAGTGTCAATCAGCCCCAGCATTTT. It yields the protein CASSLDSVNQPQHF.

V is TRBV3-1 (or the pseudogene TRBV3-2) and J is TRBJ2-7; 8 bases are a match to TRBD1. V gave up 1 base and J gave up 1 base; unmatched junction bases: 9. CDR1 is LGHDT and CDR2 is YNNKEL in the germline V gene (reference sequence). This CDR3 has 17 residues. Here the CDR3 reads CASSQAPVGQASYEQYF. As DNA, the CDR3 is TGTGCCAGCAGCCAAGCACCCGTGGGACAGGCTTCCTACGAGCAGTACTTC.

V gene TRBV30 combines with J gene TRBJ1-2; D is uncertain. Germline CDR1 reads GTSNPN; CDR2 reads SVGIG (reference sequence). This CDR3 contains 14 residues. V was trimmed by 5 bases and J by 8 bases, leaving 21 bases between them. The CDR3 sequence: CAWGGEYLSGGYTF. Here the CDR3 DNA reads TGTGCCTGGGGTGGGGAGTACCTCTCGGGAGGCTACACCTTC.

The CDR3 here is CATSDGQWPMNTEAFF. The CDR3, as DNA: TGTGCCACCAGTGACGGACAGTGGCCCATGAACACTGAAGCTTTCTTT. The chain employs TRBV24-1 and TRBJ1-1; D might be TRBD1 (6 bases). The V end was cut by 4 bases, the J end by 0 bases, with 14 bases between. Germline V gene data show CDR1 as KGHDR and CDR2 as SFDVKD. This CDR3 contains 16 residues.

This clone has a handful of counts. The V gene is TRBV5-1, the J gene TRBJ2-1; 8 bases agree with TRBD1. CDR3 length equals 14 residues. J lost 8 bases, V lost 3 bases, and 7 bases had no gene match. Germline loops: CDR1 SGHRS, CDR2 YFSETQ. CDR3 region: CASSSRTGWDEQFF. CDR3 nucleotide sequence: TGCGCCAGCAGCTCCCGGACAGGGTGGGATGAGCAGTTCTTC.

This sequence joins TRBV7-2 and TRBJ2-3; D not certain. V lost 1 base to trimming and J lost 2 bases, with 4 bases between them. This CDR3 region has 13 residues. CDR1 is SGHTA, CDR2 FQGNSA, per germline. The CDR3 loop reads CASSLEATDTQYF. Here the CDR3 DNA reads TGTGCCAGCAGCTTAGAAGCCACAGATACGCAGTATTTT.

J is TRBJ1-1 and V is TRBV11-2; D perhaps matches TRBD1 (5 bases). The ends were cut back, 3 bases at V and 0 bases at J, with 11 bases in the middle. The CDR3 contains 15 residues. Germline V lookup: CDR1 SGHAT, CDR2 FQNNGV. The CDR3 protein is CASSFDSSVNTEAFF. CDR3 sequence (DNA): TGTGCCAGCAGCTTTGACAGCTCGGTGAACACTGAAGCTTTCTTT.

This chain joins TRBV7-9 and TRBJ1-2; D is perhaps TRBD1 (5 bases). V gave up 5 bases and J gave up 8 bases, with 18 bases separating them. The germline V gene has CDR1 SEHNR and CDR2 FQNEAQ (reference sequence). The CDR3 extends over 14 amino acids. CDR3: CASSPGEGWSGYTF. The DNA of the CDR3 is TGTGCCAGCAGCCCGGGGGAGGGGTGGAGCGGCTACACCTTC.

This clone was seen just once. V gene TRBV5-6 combines with J gene TRBJ2-1; TRBD2 matches 7 bases. The CDR3 consists of 13 residues. Germline CDR1 reads SGHDT; CDR2 reads YYEEEE. Germline trimming cut 4 bases from V and 9 bases from J; bases unmatched to any gene: 7. CDR3 sequence: CASSVRGGIEQFF. The DNA for the CDR3 is TGTGCCAGCAGCGTCCGGGGAGGGATTGAGCAGTTCTTC. Using reference TRBV5-6 and TRBJ2-1 for the parts outside the CDR3, the full variable domain is DAGVTQSPTHLIKTRGQQVTLRCSPKSGHDTVSWYQQALGQGPQFIFQYYEEEERQRGNFPDRFSGHQFPNYSSELNVNALLLGDSALYLCASSVRGGIEQFFGPGTRLTVL.

This rearrangement joins TRBV28 to TRBJ2-1, with 9 bases that match TRBD1. The CDR3 covers 16 residues. Trimming cost V 6 bases and J 4 bases; bases outside gene matches: 10. The germline V gene has CDR1 MDHEN and CDR2 SYDVKM. CDR3 residues: CASREPGTGIYNEQFF. DNA for the CDR3: TGTGCCAGCAGGGAGCCCGGGACAGGGATATACAATGAGCAGTTCTTC.

J is TRBJ1-3 and V is TRBV7-6; D might be TRBD1 (6 bases). There are 16 residues in the CDR3. Germline loops: CDR1 SGHVS, CDR2 FNYEAQ. The germline V and J ends were trimmed by 0 bases and 1 base, with 10 bases remaining between them. The CDR3 sequence: CASSLAQGFSGNTIYF. The CDR3 bases are TGTGCCAGCAGCTTAGCTCAGGGGTTTTCTGGAAACACCATATATTTT.

The chain uses TRBV19 and TRBJ1-2; D remains unclear. The CDR3 consists of 13 residues. CDR1 is LNHDA, CDR2 SQIVND, per germline (reference sequence). The V end lost 7 bases, the J end lost 0 bases, and 9 bases lay between the germline ends. The CDR3 protein is CASNGQPNYGYTF. Here the CDR3 DNA reads TGTGCCAGTAATGGGCAGCCTAACTATGGCTACACCTTC.

This chain uses TRBV6-6 with TRBJ1-1; TRBD1 might be the D (5 bases). Germline assignment: CDR1 MNHNY and CDR2 SVGAGI (reference sequence). The germline V and J ends were trimmed by 0 bases and 7 bases, with 6 bases remaining between them. This CDR3 is built from 12 residues. The CDR3 region is CASSYSGGEAFF. CDR3 coding DNA: TGTGCCAGCAGTTACTCGGGGGGTGAAGCTTTCTTT.

J is TRBJ1-1 and V is TRBV7-9; the D gene is possibly TRBD1 (6 bases). Between the trimmed V and J ends, which lost 1 base and 1 base, there was a span of 13 bases. This CDR3 contains 16 residues. Germline V gene sequence: CDR1 SEHNR, CDR2 FQNEAQ (reference sequence). The CDR3 DNA reads TGTGCCAGCAGCTTAGGGACAGCTATAGCGAACACTGAAGCTTTCTTT. This gives the protein CASSLGTAIANTEAFF.

The rearrangement uses TRBV27 and TRBJ1-3; D is ambiguous. Trimming shortened V by 6 bases and J by 4 bases, and 10 bases separated the two germline ends. The CDR3 length is 13 residues. Germline V gene sequence: CDR1 MNHEY, CDR2 SMNVEV (reference sequence). Here the CDR3 reads CASSRIAGNTIYF. Here the CDR3 DNA reads TGTGCCAGCAGCAGAATCGCAGGAAACACCATATATTTT.

The sample holds a few counts of this clone. The chain has TRBV5-4 and TRBJ2-7; TRBD1 matches 7 bases. With 3 bases clipped from V and 5 bases from J, the junction kept 8 bases outside the gene matches. This CDR3 has 14 amino acids. CDR1 and CDR2 (germline): SGHNT, YYREEE (reference sequence). The DNA of the CDR3 is TGTGCCAGCAGCTGGGCGAACAGGGGTAACGAGCAGTACTTC. Its protein product is CASSWANRGNEQYF.

V usage is TRBV27 and J usage is TRBJ2-5, with 13 bases fitting TRBD2. Germline CDR1 reads MNHEY; CDR2 reads SMNVEV (reference sequence). The CDR3 covers 17 residues. V lost 10 bases, J lost 3 bases, and 14 bases stayed unmatched. The CDR3 is CAICSGLAGSNKETQYF. CDR3 in DNA: TGTGCCATCTGCTCGGGACTAGCGGGATCAAACAAAGAGACCCAGTACTTC.

Remarks on this clone: Other DNA variants within this sample encode the same CDR3. The CDR3 protein is CASSRTGGNQPQHF. The CDR3 nucleotides are TGTGCCAGTAGTAGAACAGGGGGCAATCAGCCCCAGCATTTT. V is TRBV19 and J is TRBJ1-5; the match to TRBD1 covers 7 bases. This CDR3 spans 14 amino acids. Germline CDR1 is LNHDA and CDR2 is SQIVND (reference sequence). Germline trimming cut 4 bases from V and 2 bases from J; bases unmatched to any gene: 2.

V gene TRBV24-1 combines with J gene TRBJ2-7; maybe TRBD2 (6 bases). Trimming pared 7 bases from V and 4 bases from J, leaving 19 bases between. This CDR3 has 15 amino acids. Germline V CDR1 and CDR2: KGHDR, SFDVKD. The CDR3 DNA reads as TGTGCCACCAGCACCACGGAGGGGTTTGGTTACGAGCAGTACTTC. Translated, it gives CATSTTEGFGYEQYF.

The chain employs TRBV24-1 and TRBJ1-6; unclear D gene. V was shortened by 5 bases and J by 6 bases, with 4 bases between the two germline ends. The germline V gene has CDR1 KGHDR and CDR2 SFDVKD. This CDR3 is built from 12 residues. CDR3 sequence: CATSAGNSPLHF. The CDR3 DNA follows: TGTGCCACCAGTGCCGGTAATTCACCCCTCCACTTT.

The CDR3 nucleotides read TGTGCCAGCAGCCGTGGACAGTACGAGCAGTACTTC. It codes for CASSRGQYEQYF. This chain connects TRBV3-1 (or the pseudogene TRBV3-2) to TRBJ2-7, with D maybe TRBD1 (6 bases). Germline lookup yields CDR1 LGHDT and CDR2 YNNKEL (reference sequence). V lost 4 bases and J lost 4, with 8 bases in between. The CDR3 is 12 residues long.

The chain uses TRBV4-3 and TRBJ2-7; D is possibly TRBD1 (6 bases). Trimming removed 0 bases from V and 0 bases from J, with 9 bases in between. The CDR3 extends over 15 amino acids. CDR1 is LGHNA, CDR2 YSLEER, per germline. CDR3 in amino acids: CASSQEWTVSYEQYF. In DNA form, the CDR3 reads TGCGCCAGCAGCCAAGAATGGACAGTCTCCTACGAGCAGTACTTC.

This chain uses TRBV19 with TRBJ2-7; 7 positions match TRBD1. V lost 4 bases to trimming and J lost 5 bases; unmatched junction nucleotides: 5. Germline CDR1 reads LNHDA; CDR2 reads SQIVND (reference sequence). The CDR3 extends over 13 amino acids. In nucleotides, the CDR3 is TGTGCCAGTAGTACGGCAGGGGGTAACGAGCAGTACTTC. It yields the protein CASSTAGGNEQYF.

V is TRBV28 and J is TRBJ2-7; D is perhaps TRBD2 (6 bases). V lost 6 bases, J lost 3 bases, and 21 bases lay in between. The CDR3 is made up of 16 amino acids. Germline CDR1 reads MDHEN; CDR2 reads SYDVKM. The CDR3 loop reads CASSSLRGREGYEQYF. The CDR3 nucleotides are TGTGCCAGCAGCTCCCTCCGGGGGAGAGAGGGCTACGAGCAGTACTTC. Full variable domain (missing parts from reference TRBV28 and TRBJ2-7): DVKVTQSSRYLVKRTGEKVFLECVQDMDHENMFWYRQDPGLGLRLIYFSYDVKMKEKGDIPEGYSVSREKKERFSLILESASTNQTSMYLCASSSLRGREGYEQYFGPGTRLTVT.